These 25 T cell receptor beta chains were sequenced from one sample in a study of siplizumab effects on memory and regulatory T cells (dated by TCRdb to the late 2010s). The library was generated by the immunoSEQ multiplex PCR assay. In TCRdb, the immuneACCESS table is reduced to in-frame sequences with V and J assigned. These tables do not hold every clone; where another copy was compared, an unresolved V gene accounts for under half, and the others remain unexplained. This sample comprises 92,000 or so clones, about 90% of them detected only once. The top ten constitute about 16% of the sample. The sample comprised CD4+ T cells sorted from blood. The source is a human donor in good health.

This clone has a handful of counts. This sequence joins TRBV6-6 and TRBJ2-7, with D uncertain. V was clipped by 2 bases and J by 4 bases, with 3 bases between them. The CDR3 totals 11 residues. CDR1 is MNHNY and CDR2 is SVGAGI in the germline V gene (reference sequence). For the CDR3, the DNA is TGTGCCAGCAGTTACAGGTACGAGCAGTACTTC. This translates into CASSYRYEQYF.

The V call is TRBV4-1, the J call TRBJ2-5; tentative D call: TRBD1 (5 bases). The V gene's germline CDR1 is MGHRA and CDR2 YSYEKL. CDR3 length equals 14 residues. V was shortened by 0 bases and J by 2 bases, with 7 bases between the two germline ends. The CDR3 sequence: CASSQDTGQETQYF. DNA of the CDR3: TGCGCCAGCAGCCAAGACACAGGACAAGAGACCCAGTACTTC.

The CDR3 loop is CASSLGTGSYETQYF. The CDR3 DNA sequence: TGTGCCAGCAGCCTCGGGACAGGGTCTTATGAGACCCAGTACTTC. The chain joins TRBV5-4 to TRBJ2-5; 9 bases agree with TRBD1. The CDR3 is 15 residues long. Germline V lookup: CDR1 SGHNT, CDR2 YYREEE (reference sequence). V dropped 4 bases and J dropped 5; count of bases not matched to a gene: 9.

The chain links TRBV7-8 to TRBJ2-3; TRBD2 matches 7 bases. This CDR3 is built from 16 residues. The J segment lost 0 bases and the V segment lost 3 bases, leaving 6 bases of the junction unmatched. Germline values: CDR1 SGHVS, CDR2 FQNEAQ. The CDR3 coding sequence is TGTGCCAGCAGCTTTTGGGAGCGGGGAAGCACAGATACGCAGTATTTT. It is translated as CASSFWERGSTDTQYF.

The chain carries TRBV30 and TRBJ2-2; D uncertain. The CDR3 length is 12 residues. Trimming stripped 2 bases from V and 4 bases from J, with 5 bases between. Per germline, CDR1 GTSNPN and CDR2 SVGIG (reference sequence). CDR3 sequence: CAWSRGTGELFF. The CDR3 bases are TGTGCCTGGAGTCGAGGCACCGGGGAGCTGTTTTTT.

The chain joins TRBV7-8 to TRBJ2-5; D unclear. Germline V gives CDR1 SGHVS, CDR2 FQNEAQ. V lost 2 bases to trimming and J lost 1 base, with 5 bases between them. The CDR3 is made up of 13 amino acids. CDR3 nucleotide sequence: TGTGCCAGCAGCTTAACAGCCCAAGAGACCCAGTACTTC. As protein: CASSLTAQETQYF.

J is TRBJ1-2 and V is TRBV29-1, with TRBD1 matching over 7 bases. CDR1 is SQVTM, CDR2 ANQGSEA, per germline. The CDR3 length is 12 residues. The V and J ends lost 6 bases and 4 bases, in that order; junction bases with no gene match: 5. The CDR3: CSVETGSYGYTF. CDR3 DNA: TGCAGCGTAGAGACAGGGAGCTATGGCTACACCTTC.

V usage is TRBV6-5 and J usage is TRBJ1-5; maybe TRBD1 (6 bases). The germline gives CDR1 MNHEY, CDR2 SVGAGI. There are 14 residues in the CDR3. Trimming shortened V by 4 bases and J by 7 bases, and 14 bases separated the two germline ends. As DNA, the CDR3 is TGTGCCAGCAGTTCCAGCGTGGGGGCGCAGCCCCAGCATTTT. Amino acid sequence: CASSSSVGAQPQHF.

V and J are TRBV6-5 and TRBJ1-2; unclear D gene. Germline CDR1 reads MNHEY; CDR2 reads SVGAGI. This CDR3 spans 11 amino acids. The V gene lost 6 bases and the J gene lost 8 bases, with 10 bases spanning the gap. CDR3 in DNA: TGTGCCAGCAGCTCCGTTGAGGGCTACACCTTC. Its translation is CASSSVEGYTF.

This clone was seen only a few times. CDR3 sequence: CASSRGLFGNTIYF. The CDR3 nucleotides read TGTGCCAGCTCCCGGGGCCTATTTGGAAACACCATATATTTT. The J gene is TRBJ1-3, the V gene TRBV18, with D possibly matching TRBD1 (5 bases). The CDR3 is 14 residues long. The V and J ends lost 6 bases and 3 bases respectively, with 12 bases between them. The V gene's germline CDR1 is KGHSH and CDR2 LQKENI.

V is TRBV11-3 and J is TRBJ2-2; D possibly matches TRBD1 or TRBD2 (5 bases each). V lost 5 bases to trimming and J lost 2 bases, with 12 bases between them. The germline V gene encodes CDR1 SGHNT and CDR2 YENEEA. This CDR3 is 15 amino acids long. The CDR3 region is CASSPGLGNTGELFF. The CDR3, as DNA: TGTGCCAGCAGCCCGGGGCTAGGAAACACCGGGGAGCTGTTTTTT. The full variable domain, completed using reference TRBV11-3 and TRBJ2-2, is EAGVVQSPRYKIIEKKQPVAFWCNPISGHNTLYWYLQNLGQGPELLIRYENEEAVDDSQLPKDRFSAERLKGVDSTLKIQPAELGDSAVYLCASSPGLGNTGELFFGEGSRLTVL.

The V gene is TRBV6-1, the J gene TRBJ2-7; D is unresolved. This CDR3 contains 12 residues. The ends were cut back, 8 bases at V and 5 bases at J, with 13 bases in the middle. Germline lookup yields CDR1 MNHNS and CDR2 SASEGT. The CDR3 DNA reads TGTGCCAGCGCGGCCACAATGAACGAGCAGTACTTC. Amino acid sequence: CASAATMNEQYF.

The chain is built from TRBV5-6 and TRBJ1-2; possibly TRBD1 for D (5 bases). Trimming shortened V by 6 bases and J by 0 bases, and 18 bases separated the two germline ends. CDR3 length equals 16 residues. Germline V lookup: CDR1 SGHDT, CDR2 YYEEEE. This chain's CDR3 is CASNKALGVANYGYTF. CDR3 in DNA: TGTGCCAGCAACAAAGCTTTAGGGGTAGCTAACTATGGCTACACCTTC.

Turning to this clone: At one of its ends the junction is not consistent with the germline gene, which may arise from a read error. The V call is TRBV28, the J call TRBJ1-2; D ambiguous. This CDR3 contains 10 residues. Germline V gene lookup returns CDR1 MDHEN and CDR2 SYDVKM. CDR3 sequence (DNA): TGTGCCAGCAGTGGGCGACATGCGGCCTTC. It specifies CASSGRHAAF.

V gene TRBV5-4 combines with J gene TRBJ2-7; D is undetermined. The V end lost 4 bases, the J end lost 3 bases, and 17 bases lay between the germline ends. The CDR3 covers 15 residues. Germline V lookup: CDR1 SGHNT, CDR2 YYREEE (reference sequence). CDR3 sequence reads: CASSPPGVGNYEQYF. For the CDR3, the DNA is TGTGCCAGCAGCCCCCCCGGAGTAGGAAACTACGAGCAGTACTTC.

CDR3: CASSPGVRSGNTIYF. The CDR3, as DNA: TGTGCCAGCAGCCCGGGAGTTCGCTCTGGAAACACCATATATTTT. The rearrangement joins TRBV5-5 to TRBJ1-3, with D unclear. Trimming shortened V by 4 bases and J by 0 bases, and 11 bases separated the two germline ends. This CDR3 has 15 amino acids. Germline CDR1 reads SGHKS; CDR2 reads YYEKEE (reference sequence). The whole variable domain, remainder taken from reference TRBV5-5 and TRBJ1-3, is DAGVTQSPTHLIKTRGQQVTLRCSPISGHKSVSWYQQVLGQGPQFIFQYYEKEERGRGNFPDRFSARQFPNYSSELNVNALLLGDSALYLCASSPGVRSGNTIYFGEGSWLTVV.

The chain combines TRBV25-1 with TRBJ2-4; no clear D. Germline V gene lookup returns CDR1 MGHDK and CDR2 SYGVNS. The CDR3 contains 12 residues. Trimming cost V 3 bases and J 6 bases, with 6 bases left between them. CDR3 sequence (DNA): TGTGCCAGCAGTGAGGGGATAAACATTCAGTACTTC. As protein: CASSEGINIQYF.

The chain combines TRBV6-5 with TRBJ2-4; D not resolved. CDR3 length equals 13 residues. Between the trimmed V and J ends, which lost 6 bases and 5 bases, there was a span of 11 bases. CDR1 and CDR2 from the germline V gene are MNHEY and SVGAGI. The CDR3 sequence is CASSKGLENIQYF. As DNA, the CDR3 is TGTGCCAGCAGCAAGGGTCTCGAAAACATTCAGTACTTC.

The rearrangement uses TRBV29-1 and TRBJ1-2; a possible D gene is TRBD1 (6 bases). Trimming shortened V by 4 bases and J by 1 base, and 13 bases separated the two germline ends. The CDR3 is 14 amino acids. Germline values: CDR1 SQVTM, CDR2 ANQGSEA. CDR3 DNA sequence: TGCAGCGTTGCGACAGGCCCTTATAACTATGGCTACACCTTC. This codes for CSVATGPYNYGYTF.

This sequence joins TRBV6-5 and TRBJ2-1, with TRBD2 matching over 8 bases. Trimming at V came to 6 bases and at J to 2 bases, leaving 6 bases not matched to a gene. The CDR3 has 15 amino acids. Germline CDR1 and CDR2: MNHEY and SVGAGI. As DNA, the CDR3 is TGTGCCAGCAGCCTTACTAGCGGTACCTACAATGAGCAGTTCTTC. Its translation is CASSLTSGTYNEQFF.

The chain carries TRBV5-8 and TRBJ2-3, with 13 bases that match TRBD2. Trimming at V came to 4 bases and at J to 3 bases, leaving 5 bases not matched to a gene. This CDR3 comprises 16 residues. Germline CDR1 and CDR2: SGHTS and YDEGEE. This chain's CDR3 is CASSPRLAGGTDTQYF. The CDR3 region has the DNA TGTGCCAGCAGCCCCAGACTAGCGGGAGGAACAGATACGCAGTATTTT. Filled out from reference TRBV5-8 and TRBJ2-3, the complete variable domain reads EAGVTQSPTHLIKTRGQQATLRCSPISGHTSVYWYQQALGLGLQFLLWYDEGEERNRGNFPPRFSGRQFPNYSSELNVNALELEDSALYLCASSPRLAGGTDTQYFGPGTRLTVL.

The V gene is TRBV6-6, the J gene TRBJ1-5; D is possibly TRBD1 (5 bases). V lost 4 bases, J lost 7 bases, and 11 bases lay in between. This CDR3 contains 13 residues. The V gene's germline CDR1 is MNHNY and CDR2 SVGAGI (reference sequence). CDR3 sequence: CASSWGTSQPQHF. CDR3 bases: TGTGCCAGCAGTTGGGGGACGTCACAGCCCCAGCATTTT.

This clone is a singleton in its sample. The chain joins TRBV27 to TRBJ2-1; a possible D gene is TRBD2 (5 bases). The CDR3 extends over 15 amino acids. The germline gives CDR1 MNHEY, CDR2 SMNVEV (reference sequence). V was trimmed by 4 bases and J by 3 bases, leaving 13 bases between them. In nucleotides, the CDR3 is TGTGCCAGCAGTTCGTCGGGGTTTGGCTACAATGAGCAGTTCTTC. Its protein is CASSSSGFGYNEQFF.

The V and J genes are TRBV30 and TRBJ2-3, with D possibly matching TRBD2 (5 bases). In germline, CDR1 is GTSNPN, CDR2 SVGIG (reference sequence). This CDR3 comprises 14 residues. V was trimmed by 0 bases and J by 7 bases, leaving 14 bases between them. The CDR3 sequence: CAWSVRGTRNTQYF. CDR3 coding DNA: TGTGCCTGGAGTGTACGGGGAACCCGAAATACGCAGTATTTT.

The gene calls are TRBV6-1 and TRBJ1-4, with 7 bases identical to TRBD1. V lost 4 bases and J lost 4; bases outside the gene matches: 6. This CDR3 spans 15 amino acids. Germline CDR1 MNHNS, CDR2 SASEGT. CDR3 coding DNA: TGTGCCAGCAGTGGCCGGGGACAGTTTAATGAAAAACTGTTTTTT. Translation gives CASSGRGQFNEKLFF.